A single sample is the source of the 28 T cell receptor beta chains below, sequenced in a study of blood T cells in healthy people across ages. The authors ran a second PCR of roughly 6 to 12 cycles using a sample-barcoded 5' primer and a J-beta primer mix. MiXCR, applied by TCRdb to the 5' RACE reads, yields one record per CDR3 protein. The table records over 600,000 distinct CDR3 sequences, approximately 40% of them present only once. Sequenced sample: blood. These receptor sequences come from a man at least 80 years old in good health.

In its sample, this clonotype was seen a few times. The genes are TRBV20-1 and TRBJ1-1, with 8 positions matching TRBD1. The CDR3 loop spans 14 amino acids. Germline V lookup: CDR1 DFQATT, CDR2 SNEGSKA (reference sequence). In nucleotides, the CDR3 is TGCAGGGGGACAGGCGGTTTGCGAAACACTGAAGCTTTCTTT. Translating it yields CRGTGGLRNTEAFF.

The sample holds one count of this clonotype. The chain is built from TRBV4-1 and TRBJ2-1; 12 positions agree with TRBD2. V trimming: 6 bases; J trimming: 8 bases; junction bases outside the gene matches: 14. The length of the CDR3 is 17 residues. Germline loops: CDR1 MGHRA, CDR2 YSYEKL. CDR3 amino acids: CASRHRLAGDLLDEQFF. CDR3 nucleotide sequence: TGCGCCAGCAGACACAGACTAGCGGGAGACCTCTTGGATGAGCAGTTCTTC.

The chain joins TRBV20-1 to TRBJ2-5, with 8 bases that match TRBD2. The CDR3 contains 15 residues. The V segment lost 6 bases and the J segment 2 bases; nucleotides outside the gene matches: 11. Germline assignment: CDR1 DFQATT and CDR2 SNEGSKA (reference sequence). CDR3 nucleotides: TGCAGTGCGGGGAACAAGCGGGAGAGACAAGAGACCCAGTACTTC. This encodes CSAGNKRERQETQYF.

J is TRBJ2-5 and V is TRBV4-1; D gene uncertain. This CDR3 contains 15 residues. Per the germline V gene, CDR1 is MGHRA and CDR2 is YSYEKL. Trimming took off 0 bases at V and 2 bases at J, with 10 bases between the two ends. CDR3 sequence reads: CASSQDHNRQETQYF. The CDR3 DNA is TGCGCCAGCAGCCAAGATCATAACAGACAAGAGACCCAGTACTTC.

The chain has TRBV11-2 and TRBJ2-1; D is undetermined. The CDR3 is 13 residues long. Per germline, CDR1 SGHAT and CDR2 FQNNGV. V dropped 5 bases and J dropped 9 bases, with 14 bases sitting between them. The CDR3 DNA is TGTGCCAGCAGCATTAGGGTAGCTTGTGAGCAGTTCTTC. It encodes CASSIRVACEQFF.

Notes on this clonotype: A read error may account for a junction end that differs from germline. The rearrangement joins TRBV20-1 to TRBJ2-1, with TRBD2 matching over 10 bases. Germline lookup yields CDR1 DFQATT and CDR2 SNEGSKA (reference sequence). The CDR3 has 16 residues. The CDR3 region is CSARDAVAGGGGEQLF. For the CDR3, the DNA is TGCAGTGCTAGAGATGCCGTAGCGGGGGGTGGCGGTGAGCAGCTCTTC.

The chain carries TRBV12-3 or TRBV12-4 and TRBJ2-1; the match to TRBD1 covers 9 bases. The J call could be wrong; TRBJ2-7 is a better fit for the DNA end. This CDR3 comprises 15 residues. Here the CDR3 DNA reads TGTGCCAGCAGTCCGGACAGGGGAAGTGGCAATGAGCAGTACTTC. The encoded protein is CASSPDRGSGNEQYF.

The sample holds a few counts of this clonotype. The V gene is TRBV18, the J gene TRBJ2-6, with TRBD1 identical over 8 bases. After removal of 4 bases from V and 1 base from J, the junction contained 12 bases not matched to a gene. Looked up from germline, CDR1 is KGHSH and CDR2 is LQKENI. The CDR3 is 19 amino acids. The CDR3 sequence: CASSRRTGSRTSGANVLTF. CDR3 DNA sequence: TGTGCCAGCTCACGGCGGACAGGGTCCCGGACTTCTGGGGCCAACGTCCTGACTTTC.

This clonotype was counted between two and nine times. This rearrangement joins TRBV9 to TRBJ2-7, with D possibly matching TRBD2 (7 bases). Germline V gene sequence: CDR1 SGDLS, CDR2 YYNGEE. The V end was cut by 7 bases, the J end by 1 base, with 9 bases between. The CDR3 totals 12 residues. The CDR3 region has the DNA TGTGCCAGCGGGGGGGCTTCCTACGAGCAGTACTTC. Amino acid sequence: CASGGASYEQYF.

The chain joins TRBV20-1 to TRBJ2-7; possibly TRBD2 for D (6 bases). CDR3 length equals 14 residues. Trimming stripped 0 bases from V and 7 bases from J, with 16 bases between. Germline V gene lookup returns CDR1 DFQATT and CDR2 SNEGSKA (reference sequence). CDR3 region: CSARDGGISPEQYF. The CDR3 coding sequence is TGCAGTGCTAGAGATGGGGGGATTTCCCCTGAGCAGTACTTC.

The sample holds many counts of this clonotype. The genes are TRBV7-2 and TRBJ1-2; no definite D call. CDR1 and CDR2 from the germline V gene are SGHTA and FQGNSA. The CDR3 is 15 amino acids. The V and J ends lost 4 bases and 8 bases respectively, with 20 bases between them. DNA of the CDR3: TGTGCCAGCAGCTACCAATCAGCTAGTAGTGGCGGCTACACCTTC. Protein sequence: CASSYQSASSGGYTF.

Regarding this clonotype: This may be a read error: a much more frequent sequence differs by one nucleotide. J is TRBJ1-5 and V is TRBV28; 7 bases fit TRBD1. The germline V gene encodes CDR1 MDHEN and CDR2 SYDVKM. CDR3 length: 16 amino acids. This CDR3 is CASSSPRGEGNRPQHF. As DNA, the CDR3 is TGTGCCAGCAGTTCCCCCAGGGGGGAGGGCAATCGGCCCCAGCATTTT.

The V call is TRBV9, the J call TRBJ1-5, with TRBD1 identical over 7 bases. Losses at the gene ends were 3 bases for V and 2 bases for J; bases not matched to a gene: 8. The CDR3 is made up of 16 amino acids. CDR1 is SGDLS and CDR2 is YYNGEE in the germline V gene. For the CDR3, the DNA is TGTGCCAGCAGCGCCCATACAGGGGTGGGCAATCAGCCCCAGCATTTT. Protein sequence: CASSAHTGVGNQPQHF.

This clonotype was seen just once. A read error may account for a junction end that differs from germline. The chain couples TRBV5-5 to TRBJ2-7; TRBD1 aligns across 8 bases. Germline loops: CDR1 SGHKS, CDR2 YYEKEE (reference sequence). The CDR3 covers 16 residues. The CDR3 sequence: CVSSRDRPGQTYEQYF. CDR3 sequence (DNA): TGTGTCAGCAGCCGGGACAGGCCCGGGCAGACCTACGAGCAGTACTTC.

Comment on this clonotype: This may stem from a read error, because a much larger clone lies one nucleotide away. The CDR3 region is CASSFGQGLDEQYF. CDR3 bases: TGCGCCAGCAGCTTTGGACAGGGGCTCGACGAGCAGTACTTC. The chain couples TRBV5-1 to TRBJ2-5; TRBD1 matches 9 bases. The J call may be wrong; the DNA end is better matched by TRBJ2-7. The CDR3 length is 14 residues. CDR1 is SGHRS, CDR2 YFSETQ, per germline.

On this clonotype: A read error may be the cause here, since a much bigger clone is one base away. The rearrangement links TRBV12-3 or TRBV12-4 to TRBJ2-1; 10 bases agree with TRBD2. The length of the CDR3 is 15 residues. The DNA for the CDR3 is TGTGCCTGCAGTTTCCGGACTAGCGGCGACAATGAGCAGTTCTTC. Residues: CACSFRTSGDNEQFF.

The gene calls are TRBV29-1 and TRBJ2-3; D is uncertain. The V gene's germline CDR1 is SQVTM and CDR2 ANQGSEA. V dropped 4 bases and J dropped 0 bases, with 11 bases sitting between them. The CDR3 loop spans 14 amino acids. This CDR3 reads CSVVSPASTDTQYF. The CDR3 nucleotides read TGCAGCGTTGTGTCTCCTGCTAGCACAGATACGCAGTATTTT.

The sample holds a few counts of this clonotype. The gene calls are TRBV27 and TRBJ2-1, with D hard to call. From germline, CDR1 is MNHEY and CDR2 SMNVEV (reference sequence). The CDR3 covers 15 residues. Trimming pared 3 bases from V and 0 bases from J, leaving 9 bases between. The DNA for the CDR3 is TGTGCCAGCAGTTTGACTGTAAGCTCCTACAATGAGCAGTTCTTC. Encoded protein: CASSLTVSSYNEQFF.

The V and J genes are TRBV7-2 and TRBJ2-5; tentative D call: TRBD1 (6 bases). The CDR3 runs 15 residues. Germline V CDR1 and CDR2: SGHTA, FQGNSA. Trimming cost V 5 bases and J 2 bases, with 15 bases left between them. CDR3 DNA sequence: TGTGCCAGCAGCAAACAGGGAAGAAGGCAAGAGACCCAGTACTTC. The encoded protein is CASSKQGRRQETQYF.

This rearrangement joins TRBV11-2 to TRBJ2-1, with D uncertain. This CDR3 is 13 amino acids long. The germline V and J ends were trimmed by 0 bases and 5 bases, with 5 bases remaining between them. Germline lookup yields CDR1 SGHAT and CDR2 FQNNGV. In DNA form, the CDR3 reads TGTGCCAGCAGCTTAGAAGGGCACAATGAGCAGTTCTTC. This sequence encodes CASSLEGHNEQFF.

The chain combines TRBV20-1 with TRBJ2-1; 14 positions match TRBD2. The CDR3 extends over 15 amino acids. Germline V gene data show CDR1 as DFQATT and CDR2 as SNEGSKA (reference sequence). With V trimmed by 4 bases and J by 5 bases, 4 bases remained unmatched. The CDR3 sequence is CSATGLAGGHNEQFF. The CDR3 coding sequence is TGCAGTGCTACTGGACTAGCGGGAGGTCACAATGAGCAGTTCTTC.

The chain recombines TRBV6-2 or TRBV6-3 with TRBJ1-6, with D unclear. CDR3 length: 15 amino acids. CDR1 and CDR2 from the germline V gene are MNHEY and SVGEGT. V was cut by 8 bases and J by 7 bases, with 18 bases left in between. CDR3 sequence: CASGFLGLRNSPLHF. In DNA, the CDR3 is TGTGCCAGCGGGTTTCTCGGACTGAGAAATTCACCCCTCCACTTT.

J is TRBJ2-1 and V is TRBV5-5, with a possible D match to TRBD2 (6 bases). From germline, CDR1 is SGHKS and CDR2 YYEKEE (reference sequence). This CDR3 is built from 14 residues. The V end lost 6 bases, the J end lost 2 bases, and 12 bases lay between the germline ends. CDR3 nucleotides: TGTGCCAGCACCGGGCGGGGAACCTACAATGAGCAGTTCTTC. Translated: CASTGRGTYNEQFF.

This clonotype was seen only a few times. The chain couples TRBV11-2 to TRBJ2-3, with 9 bases lining up with TRBD1. V was pared by 5 bases and J by 0 bases, with 3 bases of the junction left unmatched. The length of the CDR3 is 15 residues. Germline V gives CDR1 SGHAT, CDR2 FQNNGV. The CDR3 is CASSRTGVSTDTQYF. CDR3 sequence (DNA): TGTGCCAGCAGCAGGACAGGGGTTAGCACAGATACGCAGTATTTT.

This clonotype was observed at least ten times. The gene calls are TRBV7-9 and TRBJ2-1; 9 positions agree with TRBD1. Trimming cost V 4 bases and J 4 bases; bases outside gene matches: 5. The CDR3 is made up of 15 amino acids. CDR1 SEHNR and CDR2 FQNEAQ come from the germline V gene (reference sequence). The CDR3 sequence is CASSSGTGIYNEQFF. The CDR3 DNA reads TGTGCCAGCAGCTCCGGGACAGGGATTTACAATGAGCAGTTCTTC.

In DNA, the CDR3 is TGTGCCAGCAGAGACCGAGGACAGGGAGAAGAGACCCAGTACTTC. Translating gives CASRDRGQGEETQYF. The chain couples TRBV6-5 to TRBJ2-5; 8 nucleotides agree with TRBD1. The CDR3 has 15 residues. The V gene's germline CDR1 is MNHEY and CDR2 SVGAGI. J lost 3 bases, V lost 6 bases, and 9 bases had no gene match.

J is TRBJ2-5 and V is TRBV5-1, with 7 bases fitting TRBD2. The germline V gene encodes CDR1 SGHRS and CDR2 YFSETQ. V shed 4 bases, J shed 5 bases, and the junction held 11 bases outside the gene matches. The CDR3 contains 15 residues. CDR3 loop: CASSLSGGRGETQYF. CDR3 nucleotides: TGCGCCAGCAGCCTGAGCGGCGGGAGAGGGGAGACCCAGTACTTC.

The chain joins TRBV7-8 to TRBJ1-5, with D tentatively TRBD1 (5 bases). The CDR3 is made up of 16 amino acids. Looked up from germline, CDR1 is SGHVS and CDR2 is FQNEAQ. V lost 5 bases to trimming and J lost 1 base, with 15 bases between them. DNA of the CDR3: TGTGCCAGCAGCCCGTGGGGGAGATTGAGCAATCAGCCCCAGCATTTT. Encoded protein: CASSPWGRLSNQPQHF.